This TCR beta chain was observed in a study of response to subunit inactivated influenza vaccine. In TCRdb, the RT-PCR reads were re-called with MiXCR into one record per CDR3 protein. The repertoire consists of 450,000 to 700,000 distinct CDR3 sequences, with about 14% occurring once and the leading ten covering roughly 10%. This clonotype has only a few counts. Its antigen remains unknown. Study conclusions and caveats: Authors suggested each seasonal influenza vaccination recruits few new T cells.

This sequence originates from a man over 45 who received an inactivated influenza vaccine. The sample consisted of PBMCs from blood, taken 11 to 12 days after vaccination.

The CDR3 region has the DNA TGCAGTGCTAGCGATTGGGCCAGGAGGGTAAATGAGCAGTTCTTC. This codes for CSASDWARRVNEQFF. This sequence joins TRBV20-1 and TRBJ2-1; D might be TRBD2 (6 bases). Trimming removed 3 bases from V and 7 bases from J, with 19 bases in between. Germline lookup yields CDR1 DFQATT and CDR2 SNEGSKA (reference sequence). The CDR3 runs to 15 residues.